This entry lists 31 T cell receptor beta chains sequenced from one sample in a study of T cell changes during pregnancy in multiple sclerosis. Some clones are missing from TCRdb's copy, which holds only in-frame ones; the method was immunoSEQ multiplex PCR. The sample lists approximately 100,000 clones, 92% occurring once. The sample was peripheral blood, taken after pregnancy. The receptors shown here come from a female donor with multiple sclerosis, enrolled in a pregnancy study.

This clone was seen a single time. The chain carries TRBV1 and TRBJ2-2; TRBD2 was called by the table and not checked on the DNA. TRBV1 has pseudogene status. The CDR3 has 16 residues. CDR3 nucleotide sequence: TGCACCAGCAGCCCCCCTGAGCGGGGGGGCACCGGGGAGCTGTTTTTT. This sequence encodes CTSSPPERGGTGELFF.

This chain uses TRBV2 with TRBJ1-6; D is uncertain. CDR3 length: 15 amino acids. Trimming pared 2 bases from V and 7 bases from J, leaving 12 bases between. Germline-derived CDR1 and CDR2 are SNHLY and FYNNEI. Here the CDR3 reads CASSESAATNSPLHF. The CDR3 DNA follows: TGTGCCAGCAGTGAATCCGCCGCTACCAATTCACCCCTCCACTTT.

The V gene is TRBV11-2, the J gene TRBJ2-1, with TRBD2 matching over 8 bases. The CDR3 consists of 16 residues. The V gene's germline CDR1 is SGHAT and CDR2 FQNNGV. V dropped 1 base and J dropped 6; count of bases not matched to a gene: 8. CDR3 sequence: CASSLGPGTRVNEQFF. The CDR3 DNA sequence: TGTGCCAGCAGCTTAGGGCCCGGGACTAGGGTCAATGAGCAGTTCTTC.

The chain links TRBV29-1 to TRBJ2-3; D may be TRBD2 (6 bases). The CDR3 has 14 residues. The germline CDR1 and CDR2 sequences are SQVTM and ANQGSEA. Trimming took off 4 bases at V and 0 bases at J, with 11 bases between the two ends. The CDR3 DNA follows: TGCAGCGTTGGGGACTGGCCTAGCACAGATACGCAGTATTTT. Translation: CSVGDWPSTDTQYF.

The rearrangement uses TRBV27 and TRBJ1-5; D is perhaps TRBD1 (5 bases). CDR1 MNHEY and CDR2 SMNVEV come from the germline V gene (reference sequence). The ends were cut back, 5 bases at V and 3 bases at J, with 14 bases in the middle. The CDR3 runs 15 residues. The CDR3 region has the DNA TGTGCCAGCAGTCCTCGCTGGGGGGACAATCAGCCCCAGCATTTT. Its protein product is CASSPRWGDNQPQHF.

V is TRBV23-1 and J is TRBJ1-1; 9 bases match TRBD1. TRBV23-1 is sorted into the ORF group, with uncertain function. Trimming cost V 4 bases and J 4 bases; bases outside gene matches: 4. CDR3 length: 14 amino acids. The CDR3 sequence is CASSPSTGGTEAFF. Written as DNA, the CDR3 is TGCGCCAGCAGTCCGTCGACAGGGGGCACTGAAGCTTTCTTT.

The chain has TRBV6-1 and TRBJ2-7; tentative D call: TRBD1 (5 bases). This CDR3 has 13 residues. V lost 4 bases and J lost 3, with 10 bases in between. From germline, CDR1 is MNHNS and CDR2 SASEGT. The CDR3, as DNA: TGTGCCAGCAGTGGGGGCGAATACTACGAGCAGTACTTC. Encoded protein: CASSGGEYYEQYF.

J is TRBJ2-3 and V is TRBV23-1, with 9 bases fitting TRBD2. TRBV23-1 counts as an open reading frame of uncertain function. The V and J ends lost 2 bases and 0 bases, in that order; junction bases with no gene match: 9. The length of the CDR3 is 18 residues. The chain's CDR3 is CASSQGVAGETSTDTQYF. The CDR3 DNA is TGCGCCAGCAGTCAAGGGGTAGCGGGAGAAACTAGCACAGATACGCAGTATTTT.

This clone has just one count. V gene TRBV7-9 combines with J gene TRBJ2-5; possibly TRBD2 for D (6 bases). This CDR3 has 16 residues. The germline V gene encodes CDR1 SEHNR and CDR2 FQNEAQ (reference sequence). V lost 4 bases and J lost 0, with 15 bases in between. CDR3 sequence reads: CASSSLGGFHQETQYF. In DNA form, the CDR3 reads TGTGCCAGCAGCTCTCTGGGGGGTTTCCACCAAGAGACCCAGTACTTC.

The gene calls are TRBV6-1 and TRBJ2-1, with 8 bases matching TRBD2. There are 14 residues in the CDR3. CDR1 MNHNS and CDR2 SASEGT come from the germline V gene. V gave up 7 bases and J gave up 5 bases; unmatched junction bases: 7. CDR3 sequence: CASIGLAGHNEQFF. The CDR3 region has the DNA TGTGCCAGCATAGGGCTAGCGGGCCACAATGAGCAGTTCTTC.

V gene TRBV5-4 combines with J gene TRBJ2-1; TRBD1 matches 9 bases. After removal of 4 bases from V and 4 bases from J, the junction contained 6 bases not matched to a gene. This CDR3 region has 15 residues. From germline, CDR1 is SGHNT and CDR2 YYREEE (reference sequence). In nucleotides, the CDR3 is TGTGCCAGCAGCCCGGGGACAGGGTCTTACAATGAGCAGTTCTTC. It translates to CASSPGTGSYNEQFF.

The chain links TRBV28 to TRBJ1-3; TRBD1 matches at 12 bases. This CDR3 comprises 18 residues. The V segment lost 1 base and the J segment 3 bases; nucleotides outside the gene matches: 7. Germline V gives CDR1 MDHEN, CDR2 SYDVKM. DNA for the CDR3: TGTGCCAGCAGTTTATTCGGGACAGGGGGCGCAGGTGGAAACACCATATATTTT. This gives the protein CASSLFGTGGAGGNTIYF. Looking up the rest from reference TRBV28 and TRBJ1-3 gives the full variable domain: DVKVTQSSRYLVKRTGEKVFLECVQDMDHENMFWYRQDPGLGLRLIYFSYDVKMKEKGDIPEGYSVSREKKERFSLILESASTNQTSMYLCASSLFGTGGAGGNTIYFGEGSWLTVV.

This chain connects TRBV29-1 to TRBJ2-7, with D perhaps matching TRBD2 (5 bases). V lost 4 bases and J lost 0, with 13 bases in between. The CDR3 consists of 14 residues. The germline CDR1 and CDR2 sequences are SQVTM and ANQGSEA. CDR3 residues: CSVAGLKVSYEQYF. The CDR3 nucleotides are TGCAGCGTTGCGGGGTTGAAGGTCTCCTACGAGCAGTACTTC.

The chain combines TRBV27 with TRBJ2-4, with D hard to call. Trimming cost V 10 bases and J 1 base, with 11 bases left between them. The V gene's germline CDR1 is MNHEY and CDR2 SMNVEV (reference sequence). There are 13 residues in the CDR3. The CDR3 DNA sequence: TGTGCCACCAAAGAGTTGGCCAAAAACATTCAGTACTTC. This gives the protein CATKELAKNIQYF.

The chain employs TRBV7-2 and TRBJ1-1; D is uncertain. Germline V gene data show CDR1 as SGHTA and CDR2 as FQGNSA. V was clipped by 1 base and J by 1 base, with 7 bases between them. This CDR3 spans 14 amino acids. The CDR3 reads CASSLVSGNTEAFF. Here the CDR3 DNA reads TGTGCCAGCAGCTTAGTTTCCGGGAACACTGAAGCTTTCTTT.

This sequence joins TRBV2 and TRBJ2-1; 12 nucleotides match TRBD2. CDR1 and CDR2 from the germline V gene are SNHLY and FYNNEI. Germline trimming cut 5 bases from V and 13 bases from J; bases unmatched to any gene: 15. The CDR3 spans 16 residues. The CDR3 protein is CASSPAGLAGGTIQFF. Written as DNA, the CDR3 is TGTGCCAGCAGTCCCGCGGGACTAGCGGGTGGCACGATTCAGTTCTTC.

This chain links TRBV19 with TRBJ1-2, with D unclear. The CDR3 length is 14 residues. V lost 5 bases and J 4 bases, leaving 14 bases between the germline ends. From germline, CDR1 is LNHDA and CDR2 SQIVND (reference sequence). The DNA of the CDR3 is TGTGCCAGTAGTCTAATTTTTGGAGTCTATGGCTACACCTTC. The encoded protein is CASSLIFGVYGYTF. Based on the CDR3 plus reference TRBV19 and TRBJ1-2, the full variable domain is DGGITQSPKYLFRKEGQNVTLSCEQNLNHDAMYWYRQDPGQGLRLIYYSQIVNDFQKGDIAEGYSVSREKKESFPLTVTSAQKNPTAFYLCASSLIFGVYGYTFGSGTRLTVV.

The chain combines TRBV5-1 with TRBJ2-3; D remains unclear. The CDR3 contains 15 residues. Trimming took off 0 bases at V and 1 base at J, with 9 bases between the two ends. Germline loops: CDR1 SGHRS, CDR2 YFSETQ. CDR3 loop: CASSLGGQRTDTQYF. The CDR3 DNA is TGCGCCAGCAGCTTGGGAGGTCAGCGCACAGATACGCAGTATTTT. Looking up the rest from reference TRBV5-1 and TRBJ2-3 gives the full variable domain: KAGVTQTPRYLIKTRGQQVTLSCSPISGHRSVSWYQQTPGQGLQFLFEYFSETQRNKGNFPGRFSGRQFSNSRSEMNVSTLELGDSALYLCASSLGGQRTDTQYFGPGTRLTVL.

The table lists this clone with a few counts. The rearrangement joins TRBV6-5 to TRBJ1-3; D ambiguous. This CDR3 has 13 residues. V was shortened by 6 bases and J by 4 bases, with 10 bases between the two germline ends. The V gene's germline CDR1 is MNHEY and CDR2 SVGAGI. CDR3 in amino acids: CASSQHQGNTIYF. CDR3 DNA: TGTGCCAGCAGCCAACATCAAGGAAACACCATATATTTT.

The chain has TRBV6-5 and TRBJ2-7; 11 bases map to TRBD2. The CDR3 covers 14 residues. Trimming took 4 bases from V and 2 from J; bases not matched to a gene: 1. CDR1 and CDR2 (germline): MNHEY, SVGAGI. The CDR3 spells CASSLAGGPYEQYF. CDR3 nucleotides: TGTGCCAGCAGTTTAGCGGGAGGGCCCTACGAGCAGTACTTC.

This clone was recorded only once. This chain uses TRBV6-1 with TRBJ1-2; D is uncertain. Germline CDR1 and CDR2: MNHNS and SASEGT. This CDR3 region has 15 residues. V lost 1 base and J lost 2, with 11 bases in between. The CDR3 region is CASSEGHSPNYGYTF. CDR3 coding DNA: TGTGCCAGCAGTGAAGGGCACAGTCCGAACTATGGCTACACCTTC.

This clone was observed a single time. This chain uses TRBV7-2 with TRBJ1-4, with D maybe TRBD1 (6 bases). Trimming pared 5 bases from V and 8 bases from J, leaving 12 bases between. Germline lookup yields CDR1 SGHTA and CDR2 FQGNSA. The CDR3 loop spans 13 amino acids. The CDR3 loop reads CASSLGQIEKLFF. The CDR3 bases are TGTGCCAGCAGCCTCGGACAGATCGAAAAACTGTTTTTT.

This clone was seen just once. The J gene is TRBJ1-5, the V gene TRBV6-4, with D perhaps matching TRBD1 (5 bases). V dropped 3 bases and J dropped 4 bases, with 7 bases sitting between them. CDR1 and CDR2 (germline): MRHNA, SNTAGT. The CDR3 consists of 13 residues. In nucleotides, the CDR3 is TGTGCCAGCAGTGAGAAGGGGAATCAGCCCCAGCATTTT. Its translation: CASSEKGNQPQHF.

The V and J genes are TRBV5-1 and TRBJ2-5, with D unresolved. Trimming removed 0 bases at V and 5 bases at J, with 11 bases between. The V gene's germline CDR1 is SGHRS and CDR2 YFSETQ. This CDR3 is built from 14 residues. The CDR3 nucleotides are TGCGCCAGCAGCTTGGTCATCGTCGGGGAGACCCAGTACTTC. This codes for CASSLVIVGETQYF.

Written as DNA, the CDR3 is TGTGCCAGCAGCTTAGAGCGCAGGGGAAGTGGTGACTACACCTTC. Translation gives CASSLERRGSGDYTF. The V gene is TRBV7-8, the J gene TRBJ1-2, with a weak D call TRBD1 (6 bases). The germline V gene encodes CDR1 SGHVS and CDR2 FQNEAQ. Trimming stripped 1 base from V and 10 bases from J, with 19 bases between. The CDR3 is 15 residues long.

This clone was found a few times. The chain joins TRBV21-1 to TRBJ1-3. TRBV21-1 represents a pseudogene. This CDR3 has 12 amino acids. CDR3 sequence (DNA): TGTGCCAGCAGCACGACTTGCCCCGCCGGATATTTT. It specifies CASSTTCPAGYF.

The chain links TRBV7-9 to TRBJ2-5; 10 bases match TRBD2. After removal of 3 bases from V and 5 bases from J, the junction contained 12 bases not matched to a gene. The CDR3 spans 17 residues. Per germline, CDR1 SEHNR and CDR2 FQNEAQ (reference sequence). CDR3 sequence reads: CASSLGSPSGSRETQYF. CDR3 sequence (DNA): TGTGCCAGCAGCTTGGGTTCGCCTAGCGGGAGTAGGGAGACCCAGTACTTC.

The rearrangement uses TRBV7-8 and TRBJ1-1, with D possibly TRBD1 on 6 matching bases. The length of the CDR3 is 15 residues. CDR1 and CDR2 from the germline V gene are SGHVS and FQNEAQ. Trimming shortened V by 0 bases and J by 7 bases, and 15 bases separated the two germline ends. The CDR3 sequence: CASSLAAGWTDEAFF. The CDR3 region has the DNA TGTGCCAGCAGCTTAGCCGCGGGCTGGACAGATGAAGCTTTCTTT.

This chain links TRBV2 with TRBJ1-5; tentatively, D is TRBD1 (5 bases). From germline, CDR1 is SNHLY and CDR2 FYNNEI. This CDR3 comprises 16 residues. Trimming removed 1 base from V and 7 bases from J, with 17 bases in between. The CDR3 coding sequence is TGTGCCAGCAGTGAAGGTGGGGGGAGGGGTGGCCAGCCCCAGCATTTT. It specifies CASSEGGGRGGQPQHF.

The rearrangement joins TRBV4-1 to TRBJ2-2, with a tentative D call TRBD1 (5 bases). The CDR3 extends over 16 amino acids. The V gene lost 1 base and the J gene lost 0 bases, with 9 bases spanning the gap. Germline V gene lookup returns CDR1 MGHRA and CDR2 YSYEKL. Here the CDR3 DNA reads TGCGCCAGCAGCCAAGCGGTGACAGCGAACACCGGGGAGCTGTTTTTT. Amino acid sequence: CASSQAVTANTGELFF.

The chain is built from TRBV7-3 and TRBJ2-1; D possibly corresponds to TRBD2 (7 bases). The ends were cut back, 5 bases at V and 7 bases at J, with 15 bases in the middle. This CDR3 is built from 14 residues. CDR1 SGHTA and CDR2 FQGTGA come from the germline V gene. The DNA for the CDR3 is TGTGCCAGCAGCCAAAGGGGGGGCCGGAATGAGCAGTTCTTC. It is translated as CASSQRGGRNEQFF.